This T cell receptor beta chain appears in the sequencing data of a study of cytomegalovirus exposure and HLA in healthy donors. Trimming pared 9 bases from V and 3 bases from J, leaving 14 bases between. Germline CDR1 and CDR2: SNHLY and FYNNEI. The CDR3 is 13 residues long. The PCR had 60 Vbeta and 13 Jbeta primers. The protocol was immunoSEQ multiplex PCR, while the TCRdb copy is restricted to in-frame clones and leaves out a portion. Its table lists some 82,000 clones. Sequenced material: PBMCs. V is TRBV2 and J is TRBJ1-1, with D uncertain. The clonotype comes from a woman aged 25 to 45 in good health and CMV-seronegative. CDR3 residues: CARKEGRYTEAFF. In DNA, the CDR3 is TGTGCCAGAAAGGAGGGTAGATACACTGAAGCTTTCTTT.